One and the same sample provided the 6 T cell receptor beta chains below, sequenced in a study of T cells after yellow fever vaccination. TCRdb reprocessed the 5' RACE reads with MiXCR, giving one entry per CDR3 protein. In the table there are about 340,000 distinct CDR3 sequences, around 12% of which are singletons. The sequencing used CD4+ T cells sorted from PBMCs, collected 15 days after the yellow fever booster vaccination. Receptor source: a man aged 18 to 29 who received the YFV17D yellow fever vaccine.

The chain is built from TRBV6-5 and TRBJ1-6; weak D call: TRBD1 (5 bases). The ends were cut back, 2 bases at V and 0 bases at J, with 8 bases in the middle. The CDR3 totals 16 residues. Per the germline V gene, CDR1 is MNHEY and CDR2 is SVGAGI. DNA of the CDR3: TGTGCCAGCAGTTACGGGGGGAGCTCCTATAATTCACCCCTCCACTTT. Protein: CASSYGGSSYNSPLHF.

The sample holds a few counts of this clonotype. The genes are TRBV24-1 and TRBJ1-5; maybe TRBD1 (5 bases). There are 15 residues in the CDR3. Per germline, CDR1 KGHDR and CDR2 SFDVKD. V was trimmed by 9 bases and J by 4 bases, leaving 18 bases between them. This CDR3 is CATRSAEGQNQPQHF. CDR3 sequence (DNA): TGTGCCACCCGTTCGGCCGAGGGGCAAAATCAGCCCCAGCATTTT.

This clonotype was seen repeatedly, ten times or more. This sequence joins TRBV5-1 and TRBJ1-5; D gene ambiguous. Looked up from germline, CDR1 is SGHRS and CDR2 is YFSETQ. V was trimmed by 0 bases and J by 9 bases, leaving 13 bases between them. This CDR3 region has 14 residues. Here the CDR3 reads CASSLGTARGPQHF. CDR3 coding DNA: TGCGCCAGCAGCTTGGGGACGGCCCGGGGGCCCCAGCATTTT.

The chain joins TRBV7-2 to TRBJ1-1; D unclear. Germline CDR1 and CDR2: SGHTA and FQGNSA. Trimming stripped 0 bases from V and 5 bases from J, with 13 bases between. CDR3 length: 15 amino acids. In nucleotides, the CDR3 is TGTGCCAGCAGCTTAGCGGGCGGGTCGGGGACTGAAGCTTTCTTT. It specifies CASSLAGGSGTEAFF.

This chain uses TRBV5-1 with TRBJ2-3; 7 bases line up with TRBD2. This CDR3 comprises 15 residues. V was clipped by 4 bases and J by 2 bases; unmatched bases: 7. CDR1 and CDR2 (germline): SGHRS, YFSETQ. CDR3 in amino acids: CASSRGGGDTDTQYF. CDR3 bases: TGCGCCAGCAGCCGAGGCGGGGGAGACACAGATACGCAGTATTTT.

The DNA of the CDR3 is TGCGCCAGCCATGATACAGGATCCTCCTACGAGCAGTACTTC. It translates to CASHDTGSSYEQYF. V usage is TRBV5-1 and J usage is TRBJ2-7, with D possibly TRBD1 on 5 matching bases. The CDR3 runs 14 residues. V was cut by 7 bases and J by 0 bases, with 14 bases left in between. Germline V gene sequence: CDR1 SGHRS, CDR2 YFSETQ.